This T cell receptor beta chain was recovered during a study of vaccination and CD4 T cells after COVID-19. The Oncomine TCR Beta short-read assay was applied to DNA of cultured CD4+ T cells. Investigators isolated genomic DNA from cultured CD4+ T cells. MiXCR, run by TCRdb on the PCR reads, gives a single entry per CDR3 protein. The sample has around 11,000 distinct CDR3 sequences, 29% seen once. The treatment was: roughly nine-day PBMC culture with coronavirus spike peptide pools or control peptides (ViraFEST assay). ViraFEST used peptide pools to expand antigen-specific T cells, then sequenced TCRs. The length of the CDR3 is 16 residues. V was clipped by 4 bases and J by 3 bases, with 19 bases between them. Germline values: CDR1 MNHNS, CDR2 SASEGT. Whole-study results and caveats: For SARS-CoV-2-reactive clonotypes, the median went from about 20 to 38, a nonsignificant increase. Apart from involving relatively few convalescent patients, the work omitted early post-infection timepoints.

Only a few counts were recorded for this clonotype. Its antigen is not identified. This clonotype was obtained from a human donor with COVID-19. Sample: cultured CD4+ T cells from blood. The V call is TRBV6-1, the J call TRBJ2-7; D is undetermined. The DNA for the CDR3 is TGTGCCAGCAGTGGGACCGCAAAGGGAATCCGCTACGAGCAGTACTTC. Protein sequence: CASSGTAKGIRYEQYF.